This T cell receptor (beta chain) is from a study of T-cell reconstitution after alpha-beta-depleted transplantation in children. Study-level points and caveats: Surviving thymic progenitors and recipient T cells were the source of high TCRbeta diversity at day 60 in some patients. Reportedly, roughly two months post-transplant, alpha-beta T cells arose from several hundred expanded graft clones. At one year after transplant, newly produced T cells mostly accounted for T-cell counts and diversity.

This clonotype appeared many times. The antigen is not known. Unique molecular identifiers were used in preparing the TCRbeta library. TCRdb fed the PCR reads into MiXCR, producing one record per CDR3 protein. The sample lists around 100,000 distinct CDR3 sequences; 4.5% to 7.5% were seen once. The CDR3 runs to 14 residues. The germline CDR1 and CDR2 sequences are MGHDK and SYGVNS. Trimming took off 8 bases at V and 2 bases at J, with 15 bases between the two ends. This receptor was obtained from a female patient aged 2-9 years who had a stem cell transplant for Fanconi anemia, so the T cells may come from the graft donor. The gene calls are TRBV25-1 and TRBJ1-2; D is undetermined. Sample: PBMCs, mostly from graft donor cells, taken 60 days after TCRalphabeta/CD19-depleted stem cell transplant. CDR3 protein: CASLGMDGNYGYTF. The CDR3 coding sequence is TGTGCCAGCCTTGGGATGGACGGCAACTATGGCTACACCTTC.